What follows are 6 T cell receptor beta chains derived from one specimen sequenced in a study of tumor-infiltrating lymphocytes in glioblastoma multiforme. TCR beta libraries were built from RNA through three nested multiplex PCR rounds using modified ARM-PCR. TCRdb re-called the multiplex PCR reads through MiXCR, storing one row per CDR3 protein. The sample holds nearly 20,000 distinct CDR3 sequences; 65% to 75% are singletons and the top ten take more than 15%. Sequenced: peripheral blood. All receptors come from a male donor with glioblastoma.

For this clonotype: An end of the junction differs from the germline gene, which may be a read error. The chain links TRBV29-1 to TRBJ2-1; the D gene is possibly TRBD2 (6 bases). There are 11 residues in the CDR3. Germline-derived CDR1 and CDR2 are SQVTM and ANQGSEA. CDR3 nucleotides: TGCAGCCGGAGGGGATACAATGAGCATTTCTTC. It encodes CSRRGYNEHFF.

DNA for the CDR3: TGTGCCATCAGTGAACCGGGTTCGGATACGCAGTATTTT. Protein product: CAISEPGSDTQYF. The chain uses TRBV10-3 and TRBJ2-3; no firm D call. This CDR3 spans 13 amino acids. V was pared by 3 bases and J by 6 bases, with 10 bases between. Germline CDR1 is ENHRY and CDR2 is SYGVKD.

Notes on this clonotype: Germline and junction disagree at one end, which may indicate a read error. This chain connects TRBV6-2 or TRBV6-3 to TRBJ2-1; D is perhaps TRBD2 (6 bases). The CDR3 extends over 13 amino acids. Germline values: CDR1 MNHEY, CDR2 SVGEGT. CDR3 nucleotides: TGCGCCAGCAGTTACGGGGGTTTGTATGGGCAGTTCTTC. It yields the protein CASSYGGLYGQFF.

The chain carries TRBV5-1 and TRBJ2-2; 8 nucleotides align to TRBD1. V was clipped by 4 bases and J by 3 bases; unmatched bases: 5. CDR1 and CDR2 from the germline V gene are SGHRS and YFSETQ. This CDR3 region has 15 residues. The CDR3 sequence: CASSPTTGDTGELFF. CDR3 DNA sequence: TGCGCCAGCAGCCCGACGACAGGGGACACCGGGGAGCTGTTTTTT. The entire variable domain, with the rest obtained from reference TRBV5-1 and TRBJ2-2, is as follows: KAGVTQTPRYLIKTRGQQVTLSCSPISGHRSVSWYQQTPGQGLQFLFEYFSETQRNKGNFPGRFSGRQFSNSRSEMNVSTLELGDSALYLCASSPTTGDTGELFFGEGSRLTVL.

This clonotype was recorded a few times. This chain links TRBV11-1 with TRBJ2-5; 12 bases map to TRBD1. The CDR3 sequence is 16 residues long. Germline trimming cut 5 bases from V and 5 bases from J; bases unmatched to any gene: 9. Germline CDR1 and CDR2: SGHAT and FQDESV (reference sequence). In DNA form, the CDR3 reads TGTGCCAGCAGCCTCCCGGGACAGGGGGCAAGGGAGACCCAGTACTTC. This encodes CASSLPGQGARETQYF.

CDR3 sequence reads: CASRQRNTGELFF. CDR3 DNA sequence: TGTGCCAGCAGGCAGAGGAACACCGGGGAGCTGTTTTTT. This chain connects TRBV12-3 or TRBV12-4 to TRBJ2-2; D is undetermined. The CDR3 has 13 residues. Trimming removed 6 bases at V and 1 base at J, with 6 bases between.